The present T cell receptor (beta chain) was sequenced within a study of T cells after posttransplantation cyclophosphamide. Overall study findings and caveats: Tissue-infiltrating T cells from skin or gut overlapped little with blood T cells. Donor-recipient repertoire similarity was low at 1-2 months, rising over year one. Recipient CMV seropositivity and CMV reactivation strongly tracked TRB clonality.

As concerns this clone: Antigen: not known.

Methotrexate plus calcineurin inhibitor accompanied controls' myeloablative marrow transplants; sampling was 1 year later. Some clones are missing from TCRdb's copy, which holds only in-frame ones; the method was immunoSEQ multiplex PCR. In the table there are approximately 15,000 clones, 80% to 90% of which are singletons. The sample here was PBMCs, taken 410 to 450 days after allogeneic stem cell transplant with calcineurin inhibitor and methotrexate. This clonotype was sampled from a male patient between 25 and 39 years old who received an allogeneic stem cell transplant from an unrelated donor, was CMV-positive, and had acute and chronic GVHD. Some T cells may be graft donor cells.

The chain's CDR3 is CAWSSASYNEQFF. CDR3 nucleotide sequence: TGTGCCTGGAGTAGTGCTAGCTACAATGAGCAGTTCTTC. V is TRBV30 and J is TRBJ2-1; no clear D. CDR1 is GTSNPN and CDR2 is SVGIG in the germline V gene (reference sequence). The germline V and J ends were trimmed by 2 bases and 3 bases, with 8 bases remaining between them. CDR3 length equals 13 residues.